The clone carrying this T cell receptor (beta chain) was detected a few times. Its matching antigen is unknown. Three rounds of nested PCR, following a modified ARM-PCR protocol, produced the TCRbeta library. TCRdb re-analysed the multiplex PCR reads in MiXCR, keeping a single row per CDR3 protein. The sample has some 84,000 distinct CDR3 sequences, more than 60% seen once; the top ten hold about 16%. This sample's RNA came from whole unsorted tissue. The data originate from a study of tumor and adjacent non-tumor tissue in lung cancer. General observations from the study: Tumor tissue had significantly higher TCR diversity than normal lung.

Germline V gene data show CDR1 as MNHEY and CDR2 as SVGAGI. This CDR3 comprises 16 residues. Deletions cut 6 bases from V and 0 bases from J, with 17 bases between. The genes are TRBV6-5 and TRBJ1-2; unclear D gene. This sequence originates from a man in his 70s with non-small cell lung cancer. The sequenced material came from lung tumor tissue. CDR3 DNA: TGTGCCAGCAGACCCGCCGTGGGAGGGACTAACTATGGCTACACCTTC. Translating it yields CASRPAVGGTNYGYTF.